The rows below give T cell receptor beta chains drawn from one sample of a study of T cells after yellow fever vaccination. TCRdb redid the calling of the 5' RACE reads with MiXCR, one entry per CDR3 protein. This sample yields 40,000 to 50,000 distinct CDR3 sequences, of which under 8% are seen a single time; over 12% belongs to the top ten. Sequences were derived from CD8+ T cells not binding an NS4B(214-222) dextramer, sorted from PBMCs, sampled 45 days after the yellow fever booster vaccination. These TCRs come from a man in his thirties or forties who received the YFV17D yellow fever vaccine. Both conserved end residues are part of each CDR3. The D gene is left open where the match is weak. Some rows mark clone size as missing; the rest say once, few, many or name a class of expanded clone.

clone_size,j_call,d_call,v_call,cdr3_nt,cdr3_aa
many,TRBJ2-3,-,TRBV10-3,TGTGCCATCAACCTAGCGGGAAACGGGACAGGTACAGATACGCAGTATTTT,CAINLAGNGTGTDTQYF
many,TRBJ2-1,-,TRBV6-6,TGTGCCAGCAGTTACGAGGGGGACAATGAGCAGTTCTTC,CASSYEGDNEQFF
-,TRBJ2-1,TRBD2,TRBV20-1,TGCAGTGCACTGGTCTCCGCCGGGACTAGCGGGAGTATCCCCTACAATGAGCAGTTCTTC,CSALVSAGTSGSIPYNEQFF
many,TRBJ2-7,-,TRBV7-2,TGTGCCAGCAGCTTAGTTCCCCAGGGAAGCGAGCAGTACTTC,CASSLVPQGSEQYF
-,TRBJ2-5,TRBD2,TRBV6-5,TGTGCCAGCAGTTCCGGACTAGCGGCCGCCCAAGAGACCCAGTACTTC,CASSSGLAAAQETQYF
few,TRBJ1-1,-,TRBV19,TGTGCCAGTACCAAGACAGAGAACACTGAAGCTTTCTTT,CASTKTENTEAFF
many,TRBJ1-5,-,TRBV19,TGTGCCAGTAGTATAGGCGGTGGGCAGCCCCAGCATTTT,CASSIGGGQPQHF
many,TRBJ2-1,TRBD1,TRBV7-9,TGTGCCAGCAGCCGAGAGGGGGCTAGGGTCTTC,CASSREGARVF
many,TRBJ2-7,-,TRBV6-5,TGTGCCAGCAGCCCCGAGGTGGGGTCCTACGAGCAGTACTTC,CASSPEVGSYEQYF
many,TRBJ2-7,-,TRBV28,TGTGCCACCAACTCCGGGACCTTCTACGAGCAGTACTTC,CATNSGTFYEQYF
many,TRBJ1-2,TRBD1,TRBV7-6,TGTGCCAGCAGCTTAAATGCCGGGACAGACATCTATGGCTACACCTTC,CASSLNAGTDIYGYTF
many,TRBJ2-1,-,TRBV5-1,TGCGCCAGCAGCTTGGCCCTGGGGCACAATGAGCAGTTCTTC,CASSLALGHNEQFF
many,TRBJ1-2,-,TRBV29-1,TGCAGCGTTGAAGATACCCAACATGGTATGTTCGGCTACACCTTC,CSVEDTQHGMFGYTF
few,TRBJ2-3,TRBD1,TRBV9,TGTGCCAGCAGCGGAAACAGGGGTTTGCAGTATTTT,CASSGNRGLQYF
many,TRBJ1-2,TRBD1,TRBV20-1,TGCAGTGCTCGCCAAGACAGGGCGTTCTATGGCTACACCTTC,CSARQDRAFYGYTF
-,TRBJ2-3,-,TRBV7-2,TGTGCCAGCAGCTTAGCACTAGCTTCAGATACGCAGTATTTT,CASSLALASDTQYF
few,TRBJ1-2,-,TRBV18,TGTGCCAGCTCACCACCCGACAACCTGAACTATGGCTACACCTTC,CASSPPDNLNYGYTF
few,TRBJ2-1,TRBD2,TRBV6-2/TRBV6-3,TGTGCCAGCAGTTCTACTAGACTAGCGGGAGACCATGAGCAGTTCTTC,CASSSTRLAGDHEQFF
-,TRBJ1-4,TRBD1,TRBV30,TGTGCCTGGGACAGGGAAAAGGGCGAAAAACTGTTTTTT,CAWDREKGEKLFF
few,TRBJ1-5,TRBD1,TRBV12-3/TRBV12-4,TGTGCCAGCAGATACGGACAGGGCAATCAGCCCCAGCATTTT,CASRYGQGNQPQHF
many,TRBJ2-2,-,TRBV7-2,TGTGCCAGCAGCTTACGAGGACTGGCGACCGGGGAGCTGTTTTTT,CASSLRGLATGELFF
many,TRBJ1-2,TRBD1,TRBV12-3/TRBV12-4,TGTGCCAGCAGGGTAACAGGGGGCAACTATGGCTACACCTTC,CASRVTGGNYGYTF
many,TRBJ2-7,TRBD1,TRBV12-3/TRBV12-4,TGTGCCAGCAGTTTAATCCCAAGTAACATTGTGGGGACAGGGAACTTCCACGAGCAGTACTTC,CASSLIPSNIVGTGNFHEQYF
-,TRBJ2-1,TRBD2,TRBV15,TGTGCCACCAGCAGAACCTACGTACTTAATAGCGGGAGGGCCAACAATGAGCAGTTCTTC,CATSRTYVLNSGRANNEQFF
many,TRBJ2-7,TRBD1,TRBV28,TGTGCCAGCAGTCAACTCGGGACAGGGCTCTACGAGCAGTACTTC,CASSQLGTGLYEQYF
-,TRBJ2-3,TRBD1,TRBV20-1,TGCAGTGGCACAATACAGGGGACAGATACGCAGTATTTT,CSGTIQGTDTQYF
many,TRBJ1-5,-,TRBV5-6,TGTGCCAGCAGCATCACAGGCTCGGGGCCCCAGCATTTT,CASSITGSGPQHF
many,TRBJ2-7,TRBD1,TRBV24-1,TGTGCCAGCACAGGACAGGGACCTTGCGAGCAGTACTTC,CASTGQGPCEQYF
many,TRBJ2-7,TRBD1,TRBV18,TGTGCCAGCTCACCACCGGGACAGGACTACGAGCAGTACTTC,CASSPPGQDYEQYF
many,TRBJ2-1,-,TRBV11-2,TGTGCCAGCAGCTTAGTTTACGTTATGAGTCGAACCTACAATGAGCAGTTCTTC,CASSLVYVMSRTYNEQFF
many,TRBJ2-7,-,TRBV4-3,TGCGCCAGCAGCCAGGCTACTAGATCCTACGAGCAGTACTTC,CASSQATRSYEQYF
many,TRBJ1-1,-,TRBV20-1,TGCAGTGCTCCTGCCCGGGGTCGTACTGAAGCTTTCTTT,CSAPARGRTEAFF
many,TRBJ2-1,TRBD2,TRBV9,TGTGCCAGCAGCGTAGTGACTAGCGGGAGCGTAAATAATGAGCAGTTCTTC,CASSVVTSGSVNNEQFF
many,TRBJ1-5,-,TRBV15,TGTGCCATCTCCCCCCTGAGACAGCTCAATCAGCCCCAGCATTTT,CAISPLRQLNQPQHF
many,TRBJ1-2,TRBD1,TRBV6-5,TGTGCCAGCAGTTACGGACAAGGACAGGGTGGCTATGGCTACACCTTC,CASSYGQGQGGYGYTF
few,TRBJ2-7,-,TRBV7-2,TGTGCCAGCAGCTTAGGGGACTCCCTCTCCTACGAGCAGTACTTC,CASSLGDSLSYEQYF
many,TRBJ2-1,-,TRBV29-1,TGCAGCGTTGATTTCCGCAACGGTCTTGAGCAGTTCTTC,CSVDFRNGLEQFF
many,TRBJ1-1,-,TRBV6-2/TRBV6-3,TGTGCCAGCAGTTACGCAAGAGTTACAAGAAACACTGAAGCTTTCTTT,CASSYARVTRNTEAFF
few,TRBJ1-1,TRBD1,TRBV7-8,TGTGCCAGCAGCTTCTCAGACAGGGCGCCTGAAGCTTTCTTT,CASSFSDRAPEAFF
many,TRBJ2-3,TRBD2,TRBV5-4,TGTGCCAGCAGCTATAGCGGGGGTTCAGATACGCAGTATTTT,CASSYSGGSDTQYF
many,TRBJ2-7,TRBD1,TRBV6-1,TGTGCCAGCAGTGAAGAGGTGGGACAGGGATCTGAGCAGTACTTC,CASSEEVGQGSEQYF
many,TRBJ2-5,-,TRBV4-3,TGCGCCAGCAGCCAATCCAGGGATAGTGGTGAGACCCAGTACTTC,CASSQSRDSGETQYF
many,TRBJ2-7,-,TRBV5-1,TGCGCCAGCGCTGGGAATTCCTACGAGCAGTACTTC,CASAGNSYEQYF
many,TRBJ2-7,-,TRBV28,TGTGCCAGCAGTTCGTTCCCGAGGAGGTCCTACGAGCAGTACTTC,CASSSFPRRSYEQYF
many,TRBJ2-7,-,TRBV27,TGTGCCAGCAGTTCCCAGGGGAAGTGGTACGAGCAGTACTTC,CASSSQGKWYEQYF
many,TRBJ2-7,-,TRBV6-5,TGTGCCAGCAGCGGGGGGCAGGGAAAGGGGGGCCCCTACGAGCAGTACTTC,CASSGGQGKGGPYEQYF
many,TRBJ1-5,-,TRBV7-8,TGTGCCAGCAGCTTAGGTTCCGGGACCACGGTAAGTGGGCCCCAGCATTTT,CASSLGSGTTVSGPQHF
many,TRBJ1-3,TRBD1,TRBV29-1,TGCAGCGTTCTGGGGACAGGGACAACTGGAAACACCATATATTTT,CSVLGTGTTGNTIYF
-,TRBJ2-1,-,TRBV7-8,TGTGCCAGCAGCTTATTACTCCCGGAGTCCCATGAGCAGTTCTTC,CASSLLLPESHEQFF
many,TRBJ1-1,TRBD1,TRBV7-2,TGTGCCAGCAACCAGGGGGCCAACACTGAAGCTTTCTTT,CASNQGANTEAFF